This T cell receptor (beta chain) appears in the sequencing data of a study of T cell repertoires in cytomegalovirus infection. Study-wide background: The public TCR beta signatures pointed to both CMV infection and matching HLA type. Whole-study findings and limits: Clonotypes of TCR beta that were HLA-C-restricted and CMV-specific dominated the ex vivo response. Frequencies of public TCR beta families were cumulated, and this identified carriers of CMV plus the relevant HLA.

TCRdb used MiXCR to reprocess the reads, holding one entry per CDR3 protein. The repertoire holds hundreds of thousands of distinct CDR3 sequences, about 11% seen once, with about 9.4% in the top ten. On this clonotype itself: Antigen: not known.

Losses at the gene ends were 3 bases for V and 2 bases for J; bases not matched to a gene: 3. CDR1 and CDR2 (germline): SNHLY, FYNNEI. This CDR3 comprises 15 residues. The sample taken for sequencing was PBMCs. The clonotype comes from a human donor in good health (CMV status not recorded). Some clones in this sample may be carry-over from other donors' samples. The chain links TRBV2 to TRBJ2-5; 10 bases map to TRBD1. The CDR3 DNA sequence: TGTGCCAGCAGTGAGGACAGGGGGAGGCAAGAGACCCAGTACTTC. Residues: CASSEDRGRQETQYF.